The T cell receptor (beta chain) described here comes from a study of T-cell memory formation after mild COVID-19. One entry per CDR3 protein results from TCRdb running MiXCR on the 5' RACE reads. The data hold some 450,000 distinct CDR3 sequences, with 20% observed a single time. In this sample, this clonotype turned up a few times. Antigen: not known. Study-wide points: Memory sampled before infection contained some responding clones, suggesting cross-reactive memory joined.

The sequence was obtained from an adult woman who had mild COVID-19 (a few samples of this study predate the infection). Cell type and time point are not known. The sequencing sample was made of PBMCs or a T cell subset sorted from them (not recorded which).

The CDR3 here is CASSLLSTGGEQFF. The CDR3 bases are TGTGCCAGCAGCTTACTAAGCACCGGCGGTGAGCAGTTCTTC. This rearrangement joins TRBV7-3 to TRBJ2-1, with D hard to call. The CDR3 length is 14 residues. Germline V CDR1 and CDR2: SGHTA, FQGTGA. Trimming stripped 2 bases from V and 9 bases from J, with 14 bases between.